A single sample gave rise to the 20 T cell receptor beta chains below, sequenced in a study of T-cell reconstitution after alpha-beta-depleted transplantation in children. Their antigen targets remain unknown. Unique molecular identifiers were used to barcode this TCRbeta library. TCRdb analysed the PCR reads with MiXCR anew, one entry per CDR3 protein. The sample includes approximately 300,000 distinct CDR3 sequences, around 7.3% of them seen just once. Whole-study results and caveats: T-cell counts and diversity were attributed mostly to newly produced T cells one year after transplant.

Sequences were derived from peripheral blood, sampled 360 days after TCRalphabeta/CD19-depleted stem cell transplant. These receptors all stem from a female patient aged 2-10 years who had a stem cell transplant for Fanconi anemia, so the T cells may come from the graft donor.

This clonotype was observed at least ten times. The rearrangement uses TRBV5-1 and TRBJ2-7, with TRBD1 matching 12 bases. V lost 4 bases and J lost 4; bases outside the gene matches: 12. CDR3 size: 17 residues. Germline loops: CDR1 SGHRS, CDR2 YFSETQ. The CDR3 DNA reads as TGCGCCAGCAGCCTAGACCCGCCGGGACAGGGGGCATACGAGCAGTACTTC. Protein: CASSLDPPGQGAYEQYF. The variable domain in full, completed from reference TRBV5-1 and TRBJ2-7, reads KAGVTQTPRYLIKTRGQQVTLSCSPISGHRSVSWYQQTPGQGLQFLFEYFSETQRNKGNFPGRFSGRQFSNSRSEMNVSTLELGDSALYLCASSLDPPGQGAYEQYFGPGTRLTVT.

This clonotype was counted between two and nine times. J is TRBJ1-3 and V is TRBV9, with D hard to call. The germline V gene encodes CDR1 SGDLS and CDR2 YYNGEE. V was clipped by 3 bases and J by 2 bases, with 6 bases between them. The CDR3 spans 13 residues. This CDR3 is CASSAPAGNTIYF. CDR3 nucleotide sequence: TGTGCCAGCAGCGCTCCGGCTGGAAACACCATATATTTT.

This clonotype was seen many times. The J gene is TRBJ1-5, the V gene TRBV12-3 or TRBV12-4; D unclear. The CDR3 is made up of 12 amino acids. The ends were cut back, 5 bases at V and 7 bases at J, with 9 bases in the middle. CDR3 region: CASSPGRQPQHF. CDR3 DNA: TGTGCCAGCAGTCCCGGGAGGCAGCCCCAGCATTTT.

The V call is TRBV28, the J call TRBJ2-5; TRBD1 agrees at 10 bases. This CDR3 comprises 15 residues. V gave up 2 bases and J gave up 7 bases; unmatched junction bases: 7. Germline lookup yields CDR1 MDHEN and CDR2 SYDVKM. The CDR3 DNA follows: TGTGCCAGCAGTTTAGCGACAGGGGGCCGAGGGACCCAGTACTTC. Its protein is CASSLATGGRGTQYF.

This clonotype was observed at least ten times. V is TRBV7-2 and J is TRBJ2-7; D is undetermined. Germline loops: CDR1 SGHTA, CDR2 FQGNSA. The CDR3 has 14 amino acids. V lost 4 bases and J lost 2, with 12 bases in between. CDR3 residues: CASSSGSRTYEQYF. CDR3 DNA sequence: TGTGCCAGCAGCTCCGGGTCCAGGACCTACGAGCAGTACTTC. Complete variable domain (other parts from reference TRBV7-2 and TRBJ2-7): GAGVSQSPSNKVTEKGKDVELRCDPISGHTALYWYRQSLGQGLEFLIYFQGNSAPDKSGLPSDRFSAERTGGSVSTLTIQRTQQEDSAVYLCASSSGSRTYEQYFGPGTRLTVT.

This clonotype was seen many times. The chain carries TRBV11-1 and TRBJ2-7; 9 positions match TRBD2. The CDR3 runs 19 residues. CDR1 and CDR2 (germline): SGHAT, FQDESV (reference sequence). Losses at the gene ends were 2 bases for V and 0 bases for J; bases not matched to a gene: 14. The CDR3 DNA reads TGTGCCAGCAGCTTATCGGATCGCGTCCCAGCGGGGGGCTCCTACGAGCAGTACTTC. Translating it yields CASSLSDRVPAGGSYEQYF.

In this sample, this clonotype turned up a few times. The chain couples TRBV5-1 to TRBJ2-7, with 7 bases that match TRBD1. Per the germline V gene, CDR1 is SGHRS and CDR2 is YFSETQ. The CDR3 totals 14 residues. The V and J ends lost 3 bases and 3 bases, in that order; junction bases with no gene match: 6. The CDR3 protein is CASSSDRELYEQYF. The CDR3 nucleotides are TGCGCCAGCAGCTCCGACAGGGAGCTCTACGAGCAGTACTTC.

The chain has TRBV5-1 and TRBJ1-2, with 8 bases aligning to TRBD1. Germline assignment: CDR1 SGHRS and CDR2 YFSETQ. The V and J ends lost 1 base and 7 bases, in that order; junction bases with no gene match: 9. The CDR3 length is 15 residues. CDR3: CASSLRTGITPGYTF. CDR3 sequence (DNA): TGCGCCAGCAGCTTGAGGACAGGGATAACTCCTGGCTACACCTTC.

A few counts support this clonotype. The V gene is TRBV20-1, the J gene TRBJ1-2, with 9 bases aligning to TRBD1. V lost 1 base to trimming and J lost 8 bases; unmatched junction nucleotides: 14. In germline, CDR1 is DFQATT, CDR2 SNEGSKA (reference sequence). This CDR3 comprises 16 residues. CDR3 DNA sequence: TGCAGTGCTAGAGCCCTAGGGGGACAGGGAATGGAAGGCTACACCTTC. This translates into CSARALGGQGMEGYTF.

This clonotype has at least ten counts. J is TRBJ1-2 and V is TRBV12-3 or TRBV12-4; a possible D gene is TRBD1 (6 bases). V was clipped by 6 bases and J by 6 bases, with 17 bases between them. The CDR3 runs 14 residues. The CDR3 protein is CASSPHDRHNGYTF. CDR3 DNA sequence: TGTGCCAGCAGCCCGCATGACAGGCATAATGGCTACACCTTC.

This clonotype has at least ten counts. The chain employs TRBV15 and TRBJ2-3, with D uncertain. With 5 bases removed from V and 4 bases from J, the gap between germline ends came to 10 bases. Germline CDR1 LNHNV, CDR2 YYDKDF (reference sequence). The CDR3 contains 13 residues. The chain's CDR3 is CATSQARADTQYF. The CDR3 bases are TGTGCCACCAGCCAGGCCCGGGCAGATACGCAGTATTTT.

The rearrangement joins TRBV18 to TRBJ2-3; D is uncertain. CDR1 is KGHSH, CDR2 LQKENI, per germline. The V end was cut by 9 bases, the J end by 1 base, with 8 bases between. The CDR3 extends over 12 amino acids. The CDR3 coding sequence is TGTGCCAGTGAGAAGGGCACAGATACGCAGTATTTT. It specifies CASEKGTDTQYF.

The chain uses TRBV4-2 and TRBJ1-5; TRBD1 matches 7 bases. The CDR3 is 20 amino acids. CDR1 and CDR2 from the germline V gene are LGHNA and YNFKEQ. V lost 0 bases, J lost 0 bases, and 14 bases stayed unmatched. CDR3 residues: CASSQDPVVDRIYSNQPQHF. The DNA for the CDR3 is TGTGCCAGCAGCCAAGACCCGGTAGTGGACAGGATCTATAGCAATCAGCCCCAGCATTTT.

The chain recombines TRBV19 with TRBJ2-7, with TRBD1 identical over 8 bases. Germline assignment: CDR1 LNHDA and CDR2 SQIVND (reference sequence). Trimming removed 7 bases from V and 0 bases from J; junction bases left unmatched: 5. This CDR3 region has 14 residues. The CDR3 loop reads CASTSGGGSYEQYF. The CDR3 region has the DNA TGTGCCAGTACGTCAGGGGGCGGCTCCTACGAGCAGTACTTC.

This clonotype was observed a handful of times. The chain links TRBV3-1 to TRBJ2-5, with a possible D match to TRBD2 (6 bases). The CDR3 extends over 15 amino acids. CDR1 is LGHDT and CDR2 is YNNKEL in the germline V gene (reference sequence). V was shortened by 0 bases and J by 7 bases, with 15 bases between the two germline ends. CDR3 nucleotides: TGTGCCAGCAGCCAAGATTGGCGGGATGGGGGGACCCAGTACTTC. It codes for CASSQDWRDGGTQYF.

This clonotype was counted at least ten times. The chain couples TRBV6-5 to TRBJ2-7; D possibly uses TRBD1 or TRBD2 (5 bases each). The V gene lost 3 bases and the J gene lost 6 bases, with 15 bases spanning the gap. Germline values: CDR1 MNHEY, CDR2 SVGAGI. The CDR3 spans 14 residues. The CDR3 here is CASSYFPGTVEQYF. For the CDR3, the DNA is TGTGCCAGCAGTTATTTCCCCGGGACGGTCGAGCAGTACTTC.

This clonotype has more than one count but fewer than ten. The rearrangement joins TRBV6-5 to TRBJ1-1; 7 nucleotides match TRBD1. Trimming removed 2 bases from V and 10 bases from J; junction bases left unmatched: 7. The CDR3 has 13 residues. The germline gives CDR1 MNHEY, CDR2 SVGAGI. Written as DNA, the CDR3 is TGTGCCAGCAGTTACCCCGGGACAGTTGCAGCTTTCTTT. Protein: CASSYPGTVAAFF.

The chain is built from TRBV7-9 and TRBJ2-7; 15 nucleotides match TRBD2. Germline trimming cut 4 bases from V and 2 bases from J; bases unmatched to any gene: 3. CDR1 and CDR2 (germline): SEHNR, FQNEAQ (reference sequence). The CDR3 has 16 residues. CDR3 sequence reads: CASSSRTSGRAYEQYF. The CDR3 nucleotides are TGTGCCAGCAGCTCCCGGACTAGCGGGAGGGCCTACGAGCAGTACTTC.

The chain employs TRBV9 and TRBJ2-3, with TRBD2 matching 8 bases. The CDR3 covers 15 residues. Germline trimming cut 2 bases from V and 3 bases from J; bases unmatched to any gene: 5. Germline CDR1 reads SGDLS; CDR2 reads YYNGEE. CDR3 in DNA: TGTGCCAGCAGCGTTGCCGGGACTAGAACAGATACGCAGTATTTT. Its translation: CASSVAGTRTDTQYF. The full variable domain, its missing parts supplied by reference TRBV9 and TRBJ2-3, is DSGVTQTPKHLITATGQRVTLRCSPRSGDLSVYWYQQSLDQGLQFLIQYYNGEERAKGNILERFSAQQFPDLHSELNLSSLELGDSALYFCASSVAGTRTDTQYFGPGTRLTVL.

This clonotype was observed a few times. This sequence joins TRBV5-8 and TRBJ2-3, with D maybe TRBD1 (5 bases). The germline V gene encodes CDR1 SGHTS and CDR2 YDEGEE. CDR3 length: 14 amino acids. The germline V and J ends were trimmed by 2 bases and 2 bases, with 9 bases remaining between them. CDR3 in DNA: TGTGCCAGCAGCTTCGGCAGGGCCACAGATACGCAGTATTTT. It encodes CASSFGRATDTQYF.